This T cell receptor beta chain was sequenced for a study of cytomegalovirus exposure and HLA in healthy donors. Deletions cut 4 bases from V and 3 bases from J, with 13 bases between. This CDR3 is built from 14 residues. Germline CDR1 and CDR2: SGDLS and YYNGEE. A multiplex PCR was run with 60 Vbeta primers and 13 Jbeta primers. The data were produced by immunoSEQ multiplex PCR, yet TCRdb's version contains in-frame clones alone and is incomplete. The data show about 100,000 clones, with about 74% seen just once and approximately 14% held by the top ten. Input material: PBMCs. The chain links TRBV9 to TRBJ1-1, with D perhaps matching TRBD1 (5 bases). The sequence derives from a woman aged 40 to 50 in good health and CMV-seropositive. The CDR3 DNA follows: TGTGCCAGCAGCACAAAGTGGGGGGACACTGAAGCTTTCTTT. This gives the protein CASSTKWGDTEAFF.